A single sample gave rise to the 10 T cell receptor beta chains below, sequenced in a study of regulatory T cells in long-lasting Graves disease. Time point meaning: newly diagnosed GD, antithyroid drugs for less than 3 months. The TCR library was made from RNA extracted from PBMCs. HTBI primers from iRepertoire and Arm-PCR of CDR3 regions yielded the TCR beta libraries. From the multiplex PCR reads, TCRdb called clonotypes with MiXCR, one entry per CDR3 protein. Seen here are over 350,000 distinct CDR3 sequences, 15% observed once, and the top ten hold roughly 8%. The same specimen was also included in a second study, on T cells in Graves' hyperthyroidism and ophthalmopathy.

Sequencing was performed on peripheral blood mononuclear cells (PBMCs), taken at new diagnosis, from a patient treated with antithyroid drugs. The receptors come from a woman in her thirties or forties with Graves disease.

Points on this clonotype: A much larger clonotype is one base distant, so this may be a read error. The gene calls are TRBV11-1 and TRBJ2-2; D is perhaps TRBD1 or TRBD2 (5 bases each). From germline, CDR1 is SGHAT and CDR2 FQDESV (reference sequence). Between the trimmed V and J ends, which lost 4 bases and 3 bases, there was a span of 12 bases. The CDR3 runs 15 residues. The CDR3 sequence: CASSSGAEYTGELFF. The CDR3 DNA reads TGTGCCAGCAGCTCCGGGGCAGAGTACACCGGGGAGCTGTTTTTT.

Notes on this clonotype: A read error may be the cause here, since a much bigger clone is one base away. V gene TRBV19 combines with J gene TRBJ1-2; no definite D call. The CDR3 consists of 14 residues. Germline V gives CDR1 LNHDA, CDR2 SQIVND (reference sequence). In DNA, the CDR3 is TGTGCCAGCCGCAGGATTGAAGTTAACTATGGCCACACCTTC. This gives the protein CASRRIEVNYGHTF.

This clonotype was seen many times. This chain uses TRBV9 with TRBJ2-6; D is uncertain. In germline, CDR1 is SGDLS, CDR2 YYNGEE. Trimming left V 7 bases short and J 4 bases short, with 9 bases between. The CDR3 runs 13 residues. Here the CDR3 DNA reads TGTGCCAGCTCCGATTTGGGGGCCAACGTCCTGACTTTC. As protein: CASSDLGANVLTF.

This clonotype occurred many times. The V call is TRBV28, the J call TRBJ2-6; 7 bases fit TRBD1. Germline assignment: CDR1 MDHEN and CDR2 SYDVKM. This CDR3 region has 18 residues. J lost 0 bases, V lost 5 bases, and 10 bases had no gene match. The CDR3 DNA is TGTGCCAGCAGTCCTCCGGGACAGACCATCTCTGGGGCCAACGTCCTGACTTTC. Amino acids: CASSPPGQTISGANVLTF.

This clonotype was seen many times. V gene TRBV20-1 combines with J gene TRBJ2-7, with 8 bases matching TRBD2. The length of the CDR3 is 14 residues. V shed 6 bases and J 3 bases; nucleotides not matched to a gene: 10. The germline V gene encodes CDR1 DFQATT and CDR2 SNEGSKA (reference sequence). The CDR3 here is CSARSGSINYEQYF. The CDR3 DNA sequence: TGCAGTGCGAGAAGCGGGAGCATCAACTACGAGCAGTACTTC.

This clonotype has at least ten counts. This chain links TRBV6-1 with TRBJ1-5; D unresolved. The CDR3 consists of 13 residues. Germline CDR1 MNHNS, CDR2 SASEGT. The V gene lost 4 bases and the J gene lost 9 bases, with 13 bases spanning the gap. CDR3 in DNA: TGTGCCAGCAGTGGACCGGCGGAAGGGCCCCAGCATTTT. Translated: CASSGPAEGPQHF.

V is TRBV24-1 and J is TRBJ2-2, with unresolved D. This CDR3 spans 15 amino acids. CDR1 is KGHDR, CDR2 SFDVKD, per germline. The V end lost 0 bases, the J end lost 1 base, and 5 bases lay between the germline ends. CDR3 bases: TGTGCCACCAGTGATTTGGACAAGAACACCGGGGAGCTGTTTTTT. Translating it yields CATSDLDKNTGELFF.

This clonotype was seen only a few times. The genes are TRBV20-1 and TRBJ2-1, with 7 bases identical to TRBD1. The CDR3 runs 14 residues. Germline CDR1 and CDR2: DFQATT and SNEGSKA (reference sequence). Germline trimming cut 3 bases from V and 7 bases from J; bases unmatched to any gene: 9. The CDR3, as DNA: TGCAGTGCTAGCCCTCAGGGGGTCAGGAATGAGCAGTTCTTC. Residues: CSASPQGVRNEQFF.

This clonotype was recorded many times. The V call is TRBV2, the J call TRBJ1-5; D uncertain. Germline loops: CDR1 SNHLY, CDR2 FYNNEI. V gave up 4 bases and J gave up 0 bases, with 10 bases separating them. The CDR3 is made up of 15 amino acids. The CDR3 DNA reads TGTGCCAGCAGTGGTGGAGGAGATAGCAATCAGCCCCAGCATTTT. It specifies CASSGGGDSNQPQHF.

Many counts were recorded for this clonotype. CDR3 nucleotides: TGTGCCAGCAGGGCAGAGGACTATGGCTACACCTTC. Its protein is CASRAEDYGYTF. This chain connects TRBV27 to TRBJ1-2; D not certain. CDR1 and CDR2 (germline): MNHEY, SMNVEV (reference sequence). This CDR3 has 12 amino acids. Trimming took off 6 bases at V and 3 bases at J, with 8 bases between the two ends.